The clone carrying this T cell receptor beta chain was detected only once. The data were obtained in a study of long-term antiretroviral therapy in people with HIV. Version v3.0 of the immunoSEQ assay ran at survey level. Generated by immunoSEQ multiplex PCR, the TCRdb table keeps only in-frame clones and is missing some. The sample includes about 27,000 clones, around four fifths seen only once; the top ten take around a tenth. Looked up from germline, CDR1 is LNHDA and CDR2 is SQIVND (reference sequence). This CDR3 spans 14 amino acids. The V end was cut by 0 bases, the J end by 1 base, with 6 bases between.

This chain uses TRBV19 with TRBJ1-1, with D unresolved. The sequencing used unsorted PBMCs, collected 0.8 years before starting antiretroviral therapy. The receptor was isolated from a young man with HIV. CDR3 region: CASSIETENTEAFF. CDR3 coding DNA: TGTGCCAGTAGTATAGAGACGGAGAACACTGAAGCTTTCTTT.